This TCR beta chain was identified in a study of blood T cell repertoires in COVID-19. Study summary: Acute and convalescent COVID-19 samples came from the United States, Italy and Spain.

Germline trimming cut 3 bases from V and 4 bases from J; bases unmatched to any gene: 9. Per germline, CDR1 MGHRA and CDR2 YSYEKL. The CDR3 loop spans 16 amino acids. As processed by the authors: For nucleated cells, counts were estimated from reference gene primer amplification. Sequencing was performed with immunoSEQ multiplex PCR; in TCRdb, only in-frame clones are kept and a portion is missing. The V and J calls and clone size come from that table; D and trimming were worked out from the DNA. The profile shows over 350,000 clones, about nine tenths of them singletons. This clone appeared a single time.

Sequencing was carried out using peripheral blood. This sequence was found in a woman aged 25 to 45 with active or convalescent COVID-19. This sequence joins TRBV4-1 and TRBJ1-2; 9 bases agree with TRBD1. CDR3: CASSHRTGAEGYGYTF. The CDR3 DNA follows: TGCGCCAGCAGCCACCGGACAGGGGCCGAGGGCTATGGCTACACCTTC.